One and the same sample provided the 17 T cell receptor beta chains below, sequenced in a study of blood T cells in healthy people across ages. A second PCR, run for about 7 to 11 cycles, used a sample-barcoded 5' primer plus a J-beta primer mix. TCRdb reanalysed the 5' RACE reads using MiXCR and keeps one entry per CDR3 protein. In the table there are about 570,000 distinct CDR3 sequences, 27% of which are singletons. The sequencing input was blood. The receptors shown here come from a woman between 70 and 85 years old in good health.

This clonotype was seen a handful of times. The CDR3 loop is CASSLMGRGTYGYTF. Written as DNA, the CDR3 is TGTGCCAGCAGCTTGATGGGCAGGGGGACCTATGGCTACACCTTC. V and J are TRBV5-5 and TRBJ1-2; 7 bases fit TRBD1. V shed 1 base and J 4 bases; nucleotides not matched to a gene: 7. This CDR3 region has 15 residues. CDR1 and CDR2 from the germline V gene are SGHKS and YYEKEE (reference sequence).

This clonotype was seen only a few times. Relative to the germline gene, one junction end is altered; a read error may explain this. The chain has TRBV6-5 and TRBJ2-2, with TRBD1 matching 9 bases. The CDR3 has 14 residues. CDR1 and CDR2 from the germline V gene are MNHEY and SVGAGI. The chain's CDR3 is CASRSQGATGELFF. CDR3 bases: TGTGCCAGCAGGTCACAGGGGGCCACCGGGGAGCTGTTCTTT.

The chain employs TRBV12-3 or TRBV12-4 and TRBJ1-2; 8 bases map to TRBD1. The CDR3 runs 18 residues. Trimming at V came to 7 bases and at J to 2 bases, leaving 18 bases not matched to a gene. In DNA form, the CDR3 reads TGTGCCAGCACAGTTTTTCCCTTGCGGGACAGGTACAACTATGGCTACACCTTC. It is translated as CASTVFPLRDRYNYGYTF.

The chain couples TRBV20-1 to TRBJ1-4; D not resolved. The CDR3 sequence is 15 residues long. Trimming pared 5 bases from V and 0 bases from J, leaving 13 bases between. Germline V gene data show CDR1 as DFQATT and CDR2 as SNEGSKA (reference sequence). The CDR3 loop is CSAQAFDATNEKLFF. CDR3 bases: TGCAGTGCTCAGGCCTTCGATGCAACTAATGAAAAACTGTTTTTT.

The chain is built from TRBV5-1 and TRBJ1-4; a possible D gene is TRBD1 (6 bases). The CDR3 length is 14 residues. Germline values: CDR1 SGHRS, CDR2 YFSETQ. The V end was cut by 4 bases, the J end by 7 bases, with 14 bases between. This chain's CDR3 is CASSAGAGSEKLFF. In DNA, the CDR3 is TGCGCCAGCAGCGCAGGGGCAGGGAGTGAAAAACTGTTTTTT. Using reference TRBV5-1 and TRBJ1-4 for the parts outside the CDR3, the full variable domain is KAGVTQTPRYLIKTRGQQVTLSCSPISGHRSVSWYQQTPGQGLQFLFEYFSETQRNKGNFPGRFSGRQFSNSRSEMNVSTLELGDSALYLCASSAGAGSEKLFFGSGTQLSVL.

This clonotype was seen a handful of times. The chain recombines TRBV7-2 with TRBJ2-7; the D is unclear. The germline V and J ends were trimmed by 2 bases and 4 bases, with 9 bases remaining between them. In germline, CDR1 is SGHTA, CDR2 FQGNSA. The CDR3 extends over 13 amino acids. The CDR3 reads CASSLPQEYEQYF. DNA for the CDR3: TGTGCCAGCAGCTTACCGCAGGAGTACGAGCAGTACTTC.

This chain uses TRBV6-2 or TRBV6-3 with TRBJ2-7, with a tentative D call TRBD1 (6 bases). Trimming cost V 6 bases and J 0 bases, with 12 bases left between them. CDR3 length: 14 residues. Germline V CDR1 and CDR2: MNHEY, SVGEGT. The CDR3 protein is CASRTGPNSYEQYF. CDR3 nucleotides: TGTGCCAGCAGGACAGGTCCAAACTCCTACGAGCAGTACTTC.

The chain has TRBV10-3 and TRBJ2-2; D not certain. The CDR3 covers 14 residues. In germline, CDR1 is ENHRY, CDR2 SYGVKD. The V and J ends lost 0 bases and 0 bases respectively, with 2 bases between them. CDR3 sequence: CAISESPNTGELFF. As DNA, the CDR3 is TGTGCCATCAGTGAGTCACCGAACACCGGGGAGCTGTTTTTT.

The V call is TRBV12-3 or TRBV12-4, the J call TRBJ1-1; TRBD1 aligns across 8 bases. After removal of 6 bases from V and 10 bases from J, the junction contained 7 bases not matched to a gene. The CDR3 contains 12 residues. CDR3 bases: TGTGCCAGCAGAGAACAGGGGGACGGAGCTTTCTTT. Its translation is CASREQGDGAFF.

V usage is TRBV20-1 and J usage is TRBJ2-2; TRBD1 matches at 10 bases. Germline V gives CDR1 DFQATT, CDR2 SNEGSKA (reference sequence). Trimming cost V 5 bases and J 1 base; bases outside gene matches: 7. The CDR3 sequence is 16 residues long. CDR3 nucleotides: TGCAGTGCTCAGTCCTGGACAGGGGGGAACACCGGGGAGCTGTTTTTT. Translation gives CSAQSWTGGNTGELFF.

The genes are TRBV7-8 and TRBJ2-1, with 13 bases that match TRBD2. The J call could be wrong; TRBJ2-5 is a better fit for the DNA end. CDR1 and CDR2 from the germline V gene are SGHVS and FQNEAQ. This CDR3 contains 16 residues. The CDR3 DNA sequence: TGTGCCAGCAGCTTGGGACTAGCGGGGAAGGGCGAGACCCAGTACTTC. Translating gives CASSLGLAGKGETQYF.

The rearrangement links TRBV20-1 to TRBJ2-4; 11 bases align to TRBD2. The V and J ends lost 0 bases and 7 bases, in that order; junction bases with no gene match: 14. Germline V gene sequence: CDR1 DFQATT, CDR2 SNEGSKA (reference sequence). CDR3 size: 18 residues. CDR3 DNA: TGCAGTGCTAGAGATTCCGGTATAGGGACTAGCGGTCCGAACATTCAGTACTTC. Protein sequence: CSARDSGIGTSGPNIQYF.

This clonotype was observed a few times. The gene calls are TRBV27 and TRBJ2-5, with 8 positions matching TRBD1. The J call may be wrong; the DNA end is better matched by TRBJ2-1. The germline V gene encodes CDR1 MNHEY and CDR2 SMNVEV (reference sequence). This CDR3 comprises 14 residues. The CDR3 DNA follows: TGTGCCAGCAGAACAGGCAGGGGGCACAATGAGCAGTTCTTC. Translating it yields CASRTGRGHNEQFF.

The rearrangement uses TRBV5-1 and TRBJ2-5; D gene ambiguous. V lost 0 bases and J 3 bases, leaving 12 bases between the germline ends. This CDR3 spans 15 amino acids. Per germline, CDR1 SGHRS and CDR2 YFSETQ. This CDR3 reads CASSLVSQQEETQYF. DNA for the CDR3: TGCGCCAGCAGCTTGGTGAGCCAGCAGGAAGAGACCCAGTACTTC.

This clonotype has only a few counts. The chain carries TRBV4-3 and TRBJ2-5; D uncertain. The CDR3 length is 15 residues. Germline CDR1 LGHNA, CDR2 YSLEER. Trimming left V 0 bases short and J 4 bases short, with 12 bases between. CDR3 region: CASSQDLNLVETQYF. Here the CDR3 DNA reads TGCGCCAGCAGCCAAGATCTGAACCTAGTAGAGACCCAGTACTTC.

A note on this clonotype: The final CDR3 position lacks the conserved phenylalanine or tryptophan, pointing to a likely read error. The V call is TRBV9, the J call TRBJ1-1; 9 bases map to TRBD1. The CDR3 has 17 amino acids. Trimming cost V 0 bases and J 0 bases; bases outside gene matches: 6. Germline values: CDR1 SGDLS, CDR2 YYNGEE. The CDR3 region is CASSVGRDRGMNTEAFS. As DNA, the CDR3 is TGTGCCAGCAGCGTAGGTAGAGACAGGGGGATGAACACTGAAGCTTTCTCT.

This chain connects TRBV9 to TRBJ2-1; D perhaps matches TRBD2 (6 bases). This CDR3 region has 13 residues. Trimming removed 10 bases from V and 5 bases from J, with 16 bases in between. Germline V gene lookup returns CDR1 SGDLS and CDR2 YYNGEE. Here the CDR3 DNA reads TGTGCCGAGCGACGGGGGAGAGACAATGAGCAGTTCTTC. Translating gives CAERRGRDNEQFF.